Following are 26 T cell receptor beta chains from one sample sequenced in a study of blood T cell repertoires in COVID-19. Assay used: immunoSEQ multiplex PCR; TCRdb lists only in-frame clones, some missing. The data contain roughly 220,000 clones, about nine tenths of them singletons. Sequencing used peripheral blood. These receptors all stem from an elderly man with acute or convalescent COVID-19.

As DNA, the CDR3 is TGTGCCAGCAGCTTAGGCGGGGGGTTCTCTGGGGCCAACGTCCTGACTTTC. This codes for CASSLGGGFSGANVLTF. The chain joins TRBV7-2 to TRBJ2-6, with 8 bases that match TRBD2. V trimming: 1 base; J trimming: 0 bases; junction bases outside the gene matches: 2. This CDR3 region has 17 residues. Germline V gives CDR1 SGHTA, CDR2 FQGNSA. Combining the CDR3 with reference TRBV7-2 and TRBJ2-6 gives the whole variable domain GAGVSQSPSNKVTEKGKDVELRCDPISGHTALYWYRQSLGQGLEFLIYFQGNSAPDKSGLPSDRFSAERTGGSVSTLTIQRTQQEDSAVYLCASSLGGGFSGANVLTFGAGSRLTVL.

This chain connects TRBV6-2 or TRBV6-3 to TRBJ2-7, with TRBD1 matching over 9 bases. Germline CDR1 reads MNHEY; CDR2 reads SVGEGT. The CDR3 is made up of 15 amino acids. Germline trimming cut 4 bases from V and 7 bases from J; bases unmatched to any gene: 11. The CDR3 coding sequence is TGTGCCAGCAGTTCGGGACAGGGCCCCCTGGGGGAGCAGTACGTC. Encoded protein: CASSSGQGPLGEQYV.

The V call is TRBV24-1, the J call TRBJ2-5, with 10 bases matching TRBD2. Per germline, CDR1 KGHDR and CDR2 SFDVKD. This CDR3 comprises 17 residues. The trim removed 3 bases at V and 4 bases at J, leaving 10 bases unmatched. For the CDR3, the DNA is TGTGCCACCAGTGATGATCCTAGCGGGAGTTTGGGAGAGACCCAGTACTTC. Translation gives CATSDDPSGSLGETQYF.

The chain couples TRBV6-5 to TRBJ1-1; a possible D gene is TRBD1 (5 bases). CDR1 is MNHEY, CDR2 SVGAGI, per germline. The CDR3 loop spans 13 amino acids. Between the trimmed V and J ends, which lost 5 bases and 1 base, there was a span of 8 bases. CDR3 protein: CASSHGQNTEAFF. The DNA of the CDR3 is TGTGCCAGCAGTCATGGACAGAACACTGAAGCTTTCTTT.

Turning to this clone: At the DNA level, this CDR3 is encoded by other sequences in the same sample as well. The chain links TRBV27 to TRBJ2-3, with D unresolved. V was pared by 0 bases and J by 6 bases, with 4 bases between. Germline V gene lookup returns CDR1 MNHEY and CDR2 SMNVEV (reference sequence). The CDR3 spans 12 residues. CDR3 sequence reads: CASSLSRDTQYF. CDR3 sequence (DNA): TGTGCCAGCAGTTTATCCCGGGATACGCAGTATTTT.

V and J are TRBV19 and TRBJ2-7; unclear D gene. Germline V CDR1 and CDR2: LNHDA, SQIVND (reference sequence). Trimming removed 0 bases at V and 0 bases at J, with 9 bases between. The CDR3 covers 15 residues. CDR3 loop: CASSIDRRLSYEQYF. The CDR3 bases are TGTGCCAGTAGTATAGATAGGCGGCTCTCCTACGAGCAGTACTTC.

The chain couples TRBV3-1 (or the pseudogene TRBV3-2) to TRBJ2-2; the match to TRBD2 covers 10 bases. There are 17 residues in the CDR3. V was clipped by 4 bases and J by 0 bases; unmatched bases: 5. CDR1 is LGHDT and CDR2 is YNNKEL in the germline V gene (reference sequence). Here the CDR3 DNA reads TGTGCCAGCAGCCTATCCGGACTAGCGGCGAACACCGGGGAGCTGTTTTTT. Protein sequence: CASSLSGLAANTGELFF.

The V gene is TRBV27, the J gene TRBJ2-3; 9 bases map to TRBD2. J gave up 2 bases and V 7 bases, and 10 bases lay outside the gene matches. This CDR3 is 16 amino acids long. Looked up from germline, CDR1 is MNHEY and CDR2 is SMNVEV (reference sequence). In nucleotides, the CDR3 is TGTGCCAGCAAGGCTAGCGGGAACGCTTACACAGATACGCAGTATTTT. Protein: CASKASGNAYTDTQYF.

The chain carries TRBV6-5 and TRBJ1-4; D may be TRBD1 (6 bases). The CDR3 extends over 15 amino acids. The germline V gene has CDR1 MNHEY and CDR2 SVGAGI. V was cut by 6 bases and J by 2 bases, with 13 bases left in between. CDR3 coding DNA: TGTGCCAGCAGAGACAGGCCCAATACTAATGAAAAACTGTTTTTT. This translates into CASRDRPNTNEKLFF.

This chain links TRBV29-1 with TRBJ2-1; D remains ambiguous. Germline V lookup: CDR1 SQVTM, CDR2 ANQGSEA. The ends were cut back, 4 bases at V and 3 bases at J, with 7 bases in the middle. This CDR3 has 12 residues. The CDR3 DNA follows: TGCAGCGTTGGGAGTGGCTACAATGAGCAGTTCTTC. It encodes CSVGSGYNEQFF.

The chain couples TRBV2 to TRBJ2-1; maybe TRBD2 (5 bases). V lost 3 bases to trimming and J lost 9 bases, with 12 bases between them. Germline V CDR1 and CDR2: SNHLY, FYNNEI. CDR3 size: 13 residues. This chain's CDR3 is CASSDWTWVEQFF. CDR3 DNA sequence: TGTGCCAGCAGTGATTGGACTTGGGTTGAGCAGTTCTTC.

The chain couples TRBV29-1 to TRBJ1-1; 10 nucleotides align to TRBD1. Germline assignment: CDR1 SQVTM and CDR2 ANQGSEA. With 6 bases clipped from V and 1 base from J, the junction kept 2 bases outside the gene matches. The CDR3 consists of 13 residues. The CDR3 loop reads CSVWDRGNTEAFF. DNA for the CDR3: TGCAGCGTGTGGGACAGGGGGAACACTGAAGCTTTCTTT. Using reference TRBV29-1 and TRBJ1-1 for the parts outside the CDR3, the full variable domain is SAVISQKPSRDICQRGTSLTIQCQVDSQVTMMFWYRQQPGQSLTLIATANQGSEATYESGFVIDKFPISRPNLTFSTLTVSNMSPEDSSIYLCSVWDRGNTEAFFGQGTRLTVV.

The J gene is TRBJ1-5, the V gene TRBV6-5; 7 bases match TRBD1. In germline, CDR1 is MNHEY, CDR2 SVGAGI. The CDR3 is made up of 15 amino acids. V lost 5 bases, J lost 3 bases, and 7 bases stayed unmatched. The CDR3 reads CASSRTGAVNQPQHF. As DNA, the CDR3 is TGTGCCAGCAGTCGAACAGGGGCCGTCAATCAGCCCCAGCATTTT.

The V call is TRBV24-1, the J call TRBJ1-1; D is possibly TRBD1 (6 bases). CDR3 length: 14 amino acids. Trimming shortened V by 2 bases and J by 1 base, and 7 bases separated the two germline ends. Per germline, CDR1 KGHDR and CDR2 SFDVKD. For the CDR3, the DNA is TGTGCCACCAGTGATTCGACAGGGAACACTGAAGCTTTCTTT. Protein product: CATSDSTGNTEAFF.

The rearrangement links TRBV7-7 to TRBJ2-1; 8 nucleotides agree with TRBD2. The length of the CDR3 is 16 residues. Looked up from germline, CDR1 is SSHAT and CDR2 is FNYEAQ (reference sequence). After removal of 5 bases from V and 6 bases from J, the junction contained 12 bases not matched to a gene. CDR3 DNA sequence: TGTGCCAGCAGCGCCTCGACTAGCGCGTTTATCAATGAGCAGTTCTTC. It specifies CASSASTSAFINEQFF. The whole variable domain, remainder taken from reference TRBV7-7 and TRBJ2-1, is GAGVSQSPRYKVTKRGQDVTLRCDPISSHATLYWYQQALGQGPEFLTYFNYEAQPDKSGLPSDRFSAERPEGSISTLTIQRTEQRDSAMYRCASSASTSAFINEQFFGPGTRLTVL.

V and J are TRBV7-9 and TRBJ2-3; D is perhaps TRBD2 (6 bases). Trimming shortened V by 0 bases and J by 0 bases, and 10 bases separated the two germline ends. The CDR3 is 16 residues long. Germline V gene lookup returns CDR1 SEHNR and CDR2 FQNEAQ (reference sequence). In nucleotides, the CDR3 is TGTGCCAGCAGCTTAGCCCCTAGCGCTAGCACAGATACGCAGTATTTT. It yields the protein CASSLAPSASTDTQYF.

The chain has TRBV28 and TRBJ2-3; 13 bases fit TRBD2. The CDR3 runs 15 residues. The V gene's germline CDR1 is MDHEN and CDR2 SYDVKM. V trimming: 8 bases; J trimming: 6 bases; junction bases outside the gene matches: 8. CDR3 in amino acids: CASVEGLAGFDTQYF. The DNA of the CDR3 is TGTGCCAGCGTGGAGGGACTAGCGGGGTTTGATACGCAGTATTTT. Full variable domain (missing parts from reference TRBV28 and TRBJ2-3): DVKVTQSSRYLVKRTGEKVFLECVQDMDHENMFWYRQDPGLGLRLIYFSYDVKMKEKGDIPEGYSVSREKKERFSLILESASTNQTSMYLCASVEGLAGFDTQYFGPGTRLTVL.

V and J are TRBV11-2 and TRBJ2-2; no clear D. CDR1 and CDR2 (germline): SGHAT, FQNNGV. The CDR3 sequence is 12 residues long. The ends were cut back, 7 bases at V and 7 bases at J, with 10 bases in the middle. Here the CDR3 DNA reads TGTGCCAGCAACCGGGTCGTCGGGGAGCTGTTTTTT. This sequence encodes CASNRVVGELFF.

This clone was picked up a small number of times. The chain combines TRBV11-2 with TRBJ2-7, with 9 positions matching TRBD1. The V gene end was trimmed by 5 bases and the J gene end by 4 bases; junction bases not matched to a gene: 6. CDR3 length equals 14 residues. Germline CDR1 is SGHAT and CDR2 is FQNNGV. CDR3 protein: CASSPEQGAYEQYF. The CDR3 DNA follows: TGTGCCAGCAGCCCCGAACAGGGGGCTTACGAGCAGTACTTC. The whole variable domain, remainder taken from reference TRBV11-2 and TRBJ2-7, is EAGVAQSPRYKIIEKRQSVAFWCNPISGHATLYWYQQILGQGPKLLIQFQNNGVVDDSQLPKDRFSAERLKGVDSTLKIQPAKLEDSAVYLCASSPEQGAYEQYFGPGTRLTVT.

The chain has TRBV19 and TRBJ1-5; TRBD1 might be the D (5 bases). The CDR3 sequence is 16 residues long. Germline V gene sequence: CDR1 LNHDA, CDR2 SQIVND (reference sequence). The ends were cut back, 5 bases at V and 0 bases at J, with 14 bases in the middle. For the CDR3, the DNA is TGTGCCAGTAGTGTGGATACAGGATATAGCAATCAGCCCCAGCATTTT. Amino acid sequence: CASSVDTGYSNQPQHF.

This chain joins TRBV11-2 and TRBJ2-7, with D possibly TRBD2 on 6 matching bases. This CDR3 is built from 15 residues. The germline gives CDR1 SGHAT, CDR2 FQNNGV. With 1 base removed from V and 3 bases from J, the gap between germline ends came to 13 bases. The CDR3 reads CASSLAPGGIYEQYF. CDR3 bases: TGTGCCAGCAGCTTAGCCCCTGGCGGGATCTACGAGCAGTACTTC.

V is TRBV6-5 and J is TRBJ2-7, with a possible D match to TRBD1 (6 bases). The CDR3 is 16 amino acids. Trimming took 0 bases from V and 0 from J, leaving 12 bases between them. Germline V gene data show CDR1 as MNHEY and CDR2 as SVGAGI. CDR3 in DNA: TGTGCCAGCAGTTACTCACACAGGGCTGCCTCCTACGAGCAGTACGTC. It codes for CASSYSHRAASYEQYV.

The rearrangement links TRBV19 to TRBJ1-2; the match to TRBD1 covers 8 bases. Germline V gene lookup returns CDR1 LNHDA and CDR2 SQIVND (reference sequence). The ends lost 8 bases at V and 2 bases at J; junction bases unmatched: 1. The CDR3 runs to 12 residues. The CDR3 nucleotides read TGTGCCAGTTGGGACAGGAACTATGGCTACACCTTC. Translating gives CASWDRNYGYTF.

CDR3 coding DNA: TGTGCCAGCAACCAAAGACAGGCCCGCCAAGAGACCCAGTACTTC. Translation: CASNQRQARQETQYF. J is TRBJ2-5 and V is TRBV2; D is possibly TRBD1 (6 bases). The V gene lost 7 bases and the J gene lost 1 base, with 16 bases spanning the gap. This CDR3 spans 15 amino acids. CDR1 SNHLY and CDR2 FYNNEI come from the germline V gene.

The chain combines TRBV6-2 or TRBV6-3 with TRBJ1-1; D perhaps matches TRBD1 (6 bases). Germline V gene data show CDR1 as MNHEY and CDR2 as SVGEGT. Trimming removed 4 bases at V and 7 bases at J, with 19 bases between. The CDR3 extends over 15 amino acids. This chain's CDR3 is CASSSFPGGGVEAFF. CDR3 in DNA: TGTGCCAGCAGTTCCTTTCCGGGGGGCGGGGTTGAAGCTTTCTTT.

In this sample, this clone turned up once. J is TRBJ1-2 and V is TRBV25-1; no firm D call. The CDR3 is 15 residues long. V dropped 3 bases and J dropped 5 bases, with 16 bases sitting between them. Germline CDR1 is MGHDK and CDR2 is SYGVNS. CDR3 sequence reads: CASSERVGGSYGYTF. In DNA, the CDR3 is TGTGCCAGCAGTGAGCGGGTTGGCGGGTCATATGGCTACACCTTC.